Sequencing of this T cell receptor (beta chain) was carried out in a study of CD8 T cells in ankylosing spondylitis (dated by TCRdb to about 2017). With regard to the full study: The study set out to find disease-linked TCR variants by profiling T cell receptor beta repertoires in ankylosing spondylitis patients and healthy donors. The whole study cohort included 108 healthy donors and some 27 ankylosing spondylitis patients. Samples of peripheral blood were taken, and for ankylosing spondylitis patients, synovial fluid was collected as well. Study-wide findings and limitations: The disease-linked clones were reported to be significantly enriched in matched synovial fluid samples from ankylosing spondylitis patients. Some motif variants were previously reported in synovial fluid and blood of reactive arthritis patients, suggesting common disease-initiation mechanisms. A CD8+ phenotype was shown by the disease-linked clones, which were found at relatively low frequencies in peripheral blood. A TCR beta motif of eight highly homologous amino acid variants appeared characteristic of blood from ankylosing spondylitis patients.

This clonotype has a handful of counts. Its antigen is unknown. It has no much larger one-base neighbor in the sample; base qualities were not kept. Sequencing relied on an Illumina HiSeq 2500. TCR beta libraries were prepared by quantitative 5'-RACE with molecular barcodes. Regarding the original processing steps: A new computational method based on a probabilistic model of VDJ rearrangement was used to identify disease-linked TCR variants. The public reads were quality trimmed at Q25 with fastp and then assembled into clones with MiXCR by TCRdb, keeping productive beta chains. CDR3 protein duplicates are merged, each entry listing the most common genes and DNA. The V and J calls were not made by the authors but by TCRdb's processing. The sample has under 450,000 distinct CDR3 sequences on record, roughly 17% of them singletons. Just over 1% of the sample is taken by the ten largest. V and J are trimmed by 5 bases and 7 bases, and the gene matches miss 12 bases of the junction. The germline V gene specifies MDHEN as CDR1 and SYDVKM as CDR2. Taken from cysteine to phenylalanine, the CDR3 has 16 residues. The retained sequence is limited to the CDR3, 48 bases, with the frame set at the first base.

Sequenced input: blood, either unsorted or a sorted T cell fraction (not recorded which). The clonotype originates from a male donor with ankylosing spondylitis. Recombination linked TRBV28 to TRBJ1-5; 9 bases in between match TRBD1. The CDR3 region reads CASSPGQGPAGQPQHF. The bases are TGTGCCAGCAGTCCCGGACAGGGGCCCGCGGGGCAGCCCCAGCATTTT.